These 14 T cell receptor beta chains share one sample of origin, sequenced in a study of blood T cell repertoires in COVID-19. Sequenced by immunoSEQ multiplex PCR; TCRdb stores in-frame clones only, minus some. In the table there are 200,000 to 250,000 clones, nearly 90% of which are singletons. The sample taken for sequencing was PBMCs or T cells enriched from blood (not recorded which). The receptor source for this set is a man under 40 who had recovered from COVID-19.

The chain employs TRBV4-2 and TRBJ2-7, with 10 nucleotides matching TRBD1. From germline, CDR1 is LGHNA and CDR2 YNFKEQ. This CDR3 comprises 16 residues. The trim removed 2 bases at V and 2 bases at J, leaving 6 bases unmatched. CDR3 coding DNA: TGTGCCAGCAGCCAAAGGACAGGGGGGGTCACCTACGAGCAGTACTTC. As protein: CASSQRTGGVTYEQYF.

This clone was seen just once. The chain recombines TRBV6-5 with TRBJ1-1, with a weak D call TRBD1 (5 bases). The V end was cut by 6 bases, the J end by 1 base, with 9 bases between. CDR3 length equals 13 residues. Germline V gene lookup returns CDR1 MNHEY and CDR2 SVGAGI. The CDR3 bases are TGTGCCAGCAGAGGGGTTGGGAACACTGAAGCTTTCTTT. This encodes CASRGVGNTEAFF.

CDR3 in amino acids: CASSTPPQGSSSYEQYF. The CDR3, as DNA: TGTGCCAGCAGCACCCCCCCACAGGGTTCGAGCTCCTACGAGCAGTACTTC. The V and J genes are TRBV21-1 and TRBJ2-7; the table's D call TRBD1 went unverified against the DNA. TRBV21-1 is shown as a pseudogene. This CDR3 has 17 amino acids.

The chain combines TRBV4-2 with TRBJ1-2; D not certain. The V end was cut by 0 bases, the J end by 4 bases, with 24 bases between. From germline, CDR1 is LGHNA and CDR2 YNFKEQ. The CDR3 loop spans 19 amino acids. CDR3 sequence (DNA): TGTGCCAGCAGCCAAGATCTGGCTCACTCGACATCAGGTTCCTATGGCTACACCTTC. Its protein product is CASSQDLAHSTSGSYGYTF.

The chain joins TRBV18 to TRBJ2-3; D is ambiguous. The CDR3 runs 14 residues. Trimming left V 6 bases short and J 0 bases short, with 10 bases between. The germline gives CDR1 KGHSH, CDR2 LQKENI. The CDR3 sequence is CASSLFGSTDTQYF. Here the CDR3 DNA reads TGTGCCAGCTCTCTTTTCGGGAGCACAGATACGCAGTATTTT.

The J gene is TRBJ2-7, the V gene TRBV3-1 (or the pseudogene TRBV3-2), with D unresolved. This CDR3 region has 13 residues. The ends were cut back, 1 base at V and 2 bases at J, with 6 bases in the middle. CDR1 is LGHDT, CDR2 YNNKEL, per germline (reference sequence). The CDR3 region has the DNA TGTGCCAGCAGCCAAGTTAAAACCTACGAGCAGTACTTC. This translates into CASSQVKTYEQYF.

This sequence joins TRBV3-1 (or the pseudogene TRBV3-2) and TRBJ1-1, with D perhaps matching TRBD1 (5 bases). The CDR3 has 13 residues. V was trimmed by 4 bases and J by 4 bases, leaving 10 bases between them. Per the germline V gene, CDR1 is LGHDT and CDR2 is YNNKEL (reference sequence). The CDR3 coding sequence is TGTGCCAGCAGCCCTGGGGGGGGCACTGAAGCTTTCTTT. Translation: CASSPGGGTEAFF.

The CDR3 sequence is CASSPSAGMAYNEQFF. Written as DNA, the CDR3 is TGTGCCAGCAGCCCTTCGGCGGGTATGGCCTACAATGAGCAGTTCTTC. This chain joins TRBV3-1 (or the pseudogene TRBV3-2) and TRBJ2-1; TRBD2 is a possible D gene (5 bases). The CDR3 has 16 residues. Trimming took off 4 bases at V and 2 bases at J, with 15 bases between the two ends. Per the germline V gene, CDR1 is LGHDT and CDR2 is YNNKEL (reference sequence).

For the CDR3, the DNA is TGCGCCAGCAGCCAAGTCCTGAGTTCGTACGAGCAGTACTTC. It is translated as CASSQVLSSYEQYF. The rearrangement uses TRBV4-1 and TRBJ2-7; D gene ambiguous. Germline CDR1 reads MGHRA; CDR2 reads YSYEKL. V lost 1 base to trimming and J lost 4 bases, with 11 bases between them. The CDR3 length is 14 residues.

The rearrangement joins TRBV6-4 to TRBJ1-4; weak D call: TRBD1 (5 bases). In germline, CDR1 is MRHNA, CDR2 SNTAGT. Trimming pared 2 bases from V and 6 bases from J, leaving 13 bases between. This CDR3 has 15 residues. The CDR3 reads CASSDTAGPYEKLFF. CDR3 sequence (DNA): TGTGCCAGCAGTGACACCGCAGGGCCCTATGAAAAACTGTTTTTT.

This chain links TRBV6-5 with TRBJ2-1, with D possibly being TRBD2 (5 bases). CDR1 MNHEY and CDR2 SVGAGI come from the germline V gene. V lost 0 bases and J 6 bases, leaving 6 bases between the germline ends. This CDR3 contains 13 residues. CDR3 DNA: TGTGCCAGCAGTTACTCTGCGGGCAATGAGCAGTTCTTC. Translation gives CASSYSAGNEQFF.

The rearrangement links TRBV7-9 to TRBJ2-3; 7 bases fit TRBD2. There are 18 residues in the CDR3. Germline CDR1 and CDR2: SEHNR and FQNEAQ (reference sequence). Unmatched junction bases numbered 9, after V lost 0 bases and J lost 0 bases. CDR3 loop: CASSLALGGGPSTDTQYF. DNA of the CDR3: TGTGCCAGCAGCTTAGCGCTCGGGGGAGGGCCGAGCACAGATACGCAGTATTTT.

The rearrangement joins TRBV4-3 to TRBJ2-5; 9 bases line up with TRBD1. Trimming cost V 0 bases and J 5 bases; bases outside gene matches: 13. The CDR3 length is 18 residues. The germline gives CDR1 LGHNA, CDR2 YSLEER. CDR3 sequence: CASSQDRTGASYAETQYF. In nucleotides, the CDR3 is TGCGCCAGCAGCCAAGATCGGACAGGGGCTAGTTACGCGGAGACCCAGTACTTC.

The sample holds a few counts of this clone. This chain uses TRBV4-3 with TRBJ1-2; 7 nucleotides match TRBD1. Germline CDR1 and CDR2: LGHNA and YSLEER. The CDR3 is 14 amino acids. The trim removed 2 bases at V and 5 bases at J, leaving 5 bases unmatched. The CDR3 loop is CASSQRQGQYGYTF. Written as DNA, the CDR3 is TGCGCCAGCAGCCAACGACAGGGACAATATGGCTACACCTTC.